The T cell receptor beta chain described here comes from a study of shared T cell receptors in the human thymus. Assay used: immunoSEQ multiplex PCR; TCRdb lists only in-frame clones, some missing. Among roughly 560,000 clones, around 78% were seen once, and the ten largest hold less than 0.015%. The data were also submitted as part of a second study, on human thymus T cells. That publication notes: It looked as if thymic and blood repertoires used V and J genes in a biased way.

Sequenced sample: thymocytes. This receptor was taken from a boy younger than two with a congenital heart defect.

This chain's CDR3 is CASSEPGPKATDTQYF. CDR3 bases: TGCGCCAGCAGCGAACCGGGTCCCAAGGCCACAGATACGCAGTATTTT. The V and J genes are TRBV5-1 and TRBJ2-3; D is ambiguous. Deletions cut 4 bases from V and 2 bases from J, with 17 bases between. Per the germline V gene, CDR1 is SGHRS and CDR2 is YFSETQ. This CDR3 spans 16 amino acids.